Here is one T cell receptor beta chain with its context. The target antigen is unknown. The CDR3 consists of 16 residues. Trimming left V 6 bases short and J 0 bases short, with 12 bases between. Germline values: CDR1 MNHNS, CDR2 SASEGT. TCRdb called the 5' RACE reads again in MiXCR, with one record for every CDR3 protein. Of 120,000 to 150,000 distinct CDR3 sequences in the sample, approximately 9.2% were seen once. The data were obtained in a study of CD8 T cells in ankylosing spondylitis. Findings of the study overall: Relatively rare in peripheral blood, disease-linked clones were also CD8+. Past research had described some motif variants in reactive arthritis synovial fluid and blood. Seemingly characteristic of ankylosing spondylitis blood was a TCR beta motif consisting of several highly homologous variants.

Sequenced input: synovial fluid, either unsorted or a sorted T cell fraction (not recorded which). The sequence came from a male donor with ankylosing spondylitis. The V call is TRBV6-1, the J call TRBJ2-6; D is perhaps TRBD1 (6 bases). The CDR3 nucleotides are TGTGCCAGCAGGCCGGGACATGGCTCTGGGGCCAACGTCCTGACTTTC. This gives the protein CASRPGHGSGANVLTF.